Shown below are 24 T cell receptor beta chains from a single sample sequenced in a study of blood T cell repertoires in COVID-19. Method: immunoSEQ multiplex PCR; TCRdb's copy keeps in-frame clones and lacks some. Of 280,000 or so clones detected, around 89% appear once; the ten largest clones hold under 15%. Specimen: peripheral blood. The receptors shown here come from a woman aged 55-75 years with acute or convalescent COVID-19.

This rearrangement joins TRBV10-3 to TRBJ2-1, with D uncertain. Trimming shortened V by 2 bases and J by 4 bases, and 6 bases separated the two germline ends. Per germline, CDR1 ENHRY and CDR2 SYGVKD. This CDR3 has 13 residues. The CDR3 loop reads CAISEPRYNEQFF. The CDR3 region has the DNA TGTGCCATCAGTGAGCCTCGTTACAATGAGCAGTTCTTC.

The chain recombines TRBV30 with TRBJ2-5; D is possibly TRBD1 (5 bases). The CDR3 has 16 amino acids. Trimming left V 1 base short and J 2 bases short, with 17 bases between. Germline V lookup: CDR1 GTSNPN, CDR2 SVGIG (reference sequence). The CDR3 reads CAWSDRNQGNQETQYF. Written as DNA, the CDR3 is TGTGCCTGGAGTGACCGTAACCAGGGCAATCAAGAGACCCAGTACTTC. Drawing the rest from reference TRBV30 and TRBJ2-5, the complete variable domain is SQTIHQWPATLVQPVGSPLSLECTVEGTSNPNLYWYRQAAGRGLQLLFYSVGIGQISSEVPQNLSASRPQDRQFILSSKKLLLSDSGFYLCAWSDRNQGNQETQYFGPGTRLLVL.

This chain connects TRBV27 to TRBJ2-7, with D maybe TRBD2 (5 bases). CDR1 is MNHEY, CDR2 SMNVEV, per germline (reference sequence). The length of the CDR3 is 15 residues. Trimming removed 2 bases at V and 6 bases at J, with 17 bases between. The CDR3 bases are TGTGCCAGCAGTTTAAGAAGACGGGGAGCCAGCGAGCAGTACTTC. Translating gives CASSLRRRGASEQYF.

This clone was observed a few times. CDR3 amino acids: CASSSTGTSGSTQYF. The CDR3 DNA follows: TGTGCCAGCAGCTCGACGGGGACTAGCGGATCCACGCAGTATTTT. The chain uses TRBV5-4 and TRBJ2-3, with 11 bases matching TRBD2. The CDR3 sequence is 15 residues long. V dropped 3 bases and J dropped 9; count of bases not matched to a gene: 9. CDR1 is SGHNT and CDR2 is YYREEE in the germline V gene (reference sequence).

This chain joins TRBV7-6 and TRBJ2-1; 8 positions match TRBD2. V was pared by 1 base and J by 10 bases, with 18 bases of the junction left unmatched. Germline CDR1 is SGHVS and CDR2 is FNYEAQ. This CDR3 comprises 18 residues. The CDR3 protein is CASSLGRNSAGGLREQFF. In nucleotides, the CDR3 is TGTGCCAGCAGCTTAGGGCGTAATTCGGCGGGGGGCCTACGGGAGCAGTTCTTC.

The chain uses TRBV27 and TRBJ2-4; TRBD1 agrees at 8 bases. J lost 9 bases, V lost 5 bases, and 6 bases had no gene match. The CDR3 has 13 residues. Germline values: CDR1 MNHEY, CDR2 SMNVEV (reference sequence). CDR3 DNA sequence: TGTGCCAGCAGTGCCACAGGGGGAGGCATTCAGTACTTC. Protein sequence: CASSATGGGIQYF.

The chain has TRBV2 and TRBJ2-1; 8 bases line up with TRBD1. Looked up from germline, CDR1 is SNHLY and CDR2 is FYNNEI. Unmatched junction bases numbered 7, after V lost 5 bases and J lost 4 bases. The CDR3 is 15 residues long. The DNA for the CDR3 is TGTGCCAGCAGTTCCGGGACAGGCTTTTACAATGAGCAGTTCTTC. Its translation: CASSSGTGFYNEQFF.

The chain uses TRBV6-5 and TRBJ1-2; possibly TRBD1 for D (5 bases). Looked up from germline, CDR1 is MNHEY and CDR2 is SVGAGI. The CDR3 covers 15 residues. Trimming took 7 bases from V and 8 from J, leaving 23 bases between them. In nucleotides, the CDR3 is TGTGCCAGCACCCCCCGGGGGGGGACTCATGGAGGCTACACCTTC. It yields the protein CASTPRGGTHGGYTF.

The gene calls are TRBV4-3 and TRBJ1-4; D is unresolved. The length of the CDR3 is 15 residues. CDR1 and CDR2 from the germline V gene are LGHNA and YSLEER. V lost 0 bases, J lost 5 bases, and 10 bases lay in between. CDR3 DNA: TGCGCCAGCAGCCAAGATATAGTCACGAATGAAAAACTGTTTTTT. Translating gives CASSQDIVTNEKLFF.

J is TRBJ1-5 and V is TRBV27; 8 nucleotides line up with TRBD1. This CDR3 spans 17 amino acids. Germline V gene lookup returns CDR1 MNHEY and CDR2 SMNVEV (reference sequence). V lost 6 bases and J lost 4; bases outside the gene matches: 14. The CDR3 sequence is CASRSGGSDRANQPQHF. The CDR3 DNA reads TGTGCCAGCAGATCGGGTGGTTCGGACAGGGCTAATCAGCCCCAGCATTTT.

The V call is TRBV2, the J call TRBJ2-1, with TRBD1 identical over 8 bases. The CDR3 extends over 15 amino acids. Germline CDR1 and CDR2: SNHLY and FYNNEI. V was pared by 1 base and J by 8 bases, with 7 bases of the junction left unmatched. CDR3 in amino acids: CASSEGGQVNDEQFF. CDR3 bases: TGTGCCAGCAGTGAAGGGGGACAGGTCAACGATGAGCAGTTCTTC.

The chain carries TRBV5-4 and TRBJ2-7; the match to TRBD2 covers 8 bases. Germline V lookup: CDR1 SGHNT, CDR2 YYREEE (reference sequence). The CDR3 is 15 amino acids. Germline trimming cut 1 base from V and 1 base from J; bases unmatched to any gene: 4. The CDR3 loop reads CASSLQSGSSYEQYF. The CDR3 region has the DNA TGTGCCAGCAGCTTGCAGAGCGGGAGTTCCTACGAGCAGTACTTC.

This clone was recorded only once. V usage is TRBV6-5 and J usage is TRBJ2-1, with 12 bases aligning to TRBD2. J gave up 6 bases and V 2 bases, and 5 bases lay outside the gene matches. The CDR3 spans 16 residues. Germline V gene sequence: CDR1 MNHEY, CDR2 SVGAGI. The CDR3 protein is CASSYRLAGGGNEQFF. The CDR3 nucleotides are TGTGCCAGCAGTTACCGGCTAGCGGGGGGGGGCAATGAGCAGTTCTTC.

The chain uses TRBV9 and TRBJ1-2, with D uncertain. CDR3 length: 14 amino acids. Germline V CDR1 and CDR2: SGDLS, YYNGEE. V was pared by 4 bases and J by 3 bases, with 13 bases between. DNA for the CDR3: TGTGCCAGCAGCCCGACGGGGAGGTACTATGGCTACACCTTC. It yields the protein CASSPTGRYYGYTF.

The chain uses TRBV4-2 and TRBJ2-3; D is perhaps TRBD2 (5 bases). Germline V gives CDR1 LGHNA, CDR2 YNFKEQ. The CDR3 covers 14 residues. Trimming removed 0 bases at V and 14 bases at J, with 18 bases between. The CDR3 protein is CASSQDRRTRRLYF. DNA of the CDR3: TGTGCCAGCAGCCAAGATAGGCGGACCAGGAGGCTGTATTTT.

V gene TRBV28 combines with J gene TRBJ1-2, with TRBD1 as a possible D gene (6 bases). Germline CDR1 and CDR2: MDHEN and SYDVKM. CDR3 size: 16 residues. V was trimmed by 5 bases and J by 0 bases, leaving 16 bases between them. CDR3 region: CASSQHGTPPNYGYTF. The CDR3 DNA is TGTGCCAGCAGTCAACACGGGACACCCCCTAACTATGGCTACACCTTC.

J is TRBJ1-1 and V is TRBV27; D not resolved. Germline values: CDR1 MNHEY, CDR2 SMNVEV (reference sequence). V lost 0 bases, J lost 6 bases, and 8 bases lay in between. This CDR3 has 13 amino acids. CDR3 in DNA: TGTGCCAGCAGTTTATCCAACTGGTCTGAAGCTTTCTTT. This gives the protein CASSLSNWSEAFF.

This clone showed up just a few times. V and J are TRBV20-1 and TRBJ2-1; the D is unclear. This CDR3 comprises 11 residues. Trimming removed 6 bases from V and 9 bases from J, with 12 bases in between. Germline V gene lookup returns CDR1 DFQATT and CDR2 SNEGSKA (reference sequence). CDR3 in DNA: TGCAGTGCCCTCGAGGTGACTGAGCAGTTCTTC. Translation: CSALEVTEQFF.

The chain uses TRBV6-4 and TRBJ2-6; 11 bases agree with TRBD1. The CDR3 is 17 residues long. Germline V gene data show CDR1 as MRHNA and CDR2 as SNTAGT. The V segment lost 4 bases and the J segment 4 bases; nucleotides outside the gene matches: 6. The CDR3 loop is CASSAGQGAPGANVLTF. The CDR3, as DNA: TGTGCCAGCAGTGCTGGACAGGGGGCGCCCGGGGCCAACGTCCTGACTTTC.

The chain couples TRBV4-3 to TRBJ2-7; 10 nucleotides match TRBD1. Trimming removed 1 base from V and 2 bases from J; junction bases left unmatched: 5. This CDR3 is built from 16 residues. Germline V gene lookup returns CDR1 LGHNA and CDR2 YSLEER. CDR3 in DNA: TGCGCCAGCAGCCAAGGGACAGGGGGTGGGACCTACGAGCAGTACTTC. Its protein product is CASSQGTGGGTYEQYF.

The V and J genes are TRBV7-8 and TRBJ1-1; 7 bases line up with TRBD1. V was pared by 3 bases and J by 5 bases, with 6 bases of the junction left unmatched. The CDR3 spans 14 residues. Germline CDR1 reads SGHVS; CDR2 reads FQNEAQ. The CDR3 region is CASSFNRQGTEAFF. The CDR3 nucleotides are TGTGCCAGCAGCTTTAACCGACAGGGAACTGAAGCTTTCTTT.

The J gene is TRBJ2-5, the V gene TRBV9; D remains ambiguous. The CDR3 sequence is 13 residues long. V was shortened by 1 base and J by 5 bases, with 9 bases between the two germline ends. CDR1 and CDR2 from the germline V gene are SGDLS and YYNGEE. Written as DNA, the CDR3 is TGTGCCAGCAGCGTATCCCCACAGGAGACCCAGTACTTC. It specifies CASSVSPQETQYF.

The chain links TRBV13 to TRBJ2-1; 9 bases fit TRBD1. The germline V gene encodes CDR1 PRHDT and CDR2 FYEKMQ (reference sequence). V shed 8 bases, J shed 5 bases, and the junction held 4 bases outside the gene matches. The CDR3 is 13 residues long. CDR3 loop: CASGQGRNNEQFF. The CDR3 nucleotides are TGTGCCAGCGGACAGGGGAGGAACAATGAGCAGTTCTTC.

This clone has a single count. The chain combines TRBV18 with TRBJ1-1; 7 bases line up with TRBD1. CDR1 and CDR2 from the germline V gene are KGHSH and LQKENI. Trimming took 4 bases from V and 11 from J; bases not matched to a gene: 19. This CDR3 is 16 amino acids long. The CDR3 loop reads CASSLTLDRVGERAFF. As DNA, the CDR3 is TGTGCCAGCTCACTCACTCTAGACAGGGTGGGAGAGAGGGCTTTCTTT.